This T cell receptor (beta chain) was sequenced in a study of cytomegalovirus exposure and HLA in healthy donors. The junction had 5 bases not matched to a gene; V was cut back by 5 bases and J by 7 bases. The germline V gene has CDR1 SGHAT and CDR2 FQNNGV. This CDR3 is 14 amino acids long. This PCR relied on a set of 60 Vbeta primers and 13 Jbeta primers. The authors' processing: A later analysis counted 65 million to 90 million unique TCR beta chains, roughly 11 million shared. TCRdb's table, derived via immunoSEQ multiplex PCR, lists solely in-frame clones and lacks some. That table supplies the V and J calls and clone size; D and trimming were determined from the DNA. This sample carries approximately 120,000 clones, around 80% of them seen once, and the ten largest clones take 1.5% to 2.5%.

The sequence came from a man aged 50 to 60 in good health and CMV-seronegative. This chain joins TRBV11-2 and TRBJ1-6; 7 bases map to TRBD1. The material sequenced was PBMCs. CDR3 DNA sequence: TGTGCCAGCAGCCTGACAGGGAGGAATTCACCCCTCCACTTT. Its translation is CASSLTGRNSPLHF.